The 18 T cell receptor beta chains below were found in one sample sequenced in a study of blood T cell repertoires in COVID-19. The repertoire was sequenced with immunoSEQ multiplex PCR; TCRdb's copy has only in-frame clones and lacks some. The table records 200,000 to 250,000 clones, about 85% of them present only once. What was sequenced was peripheral blood. All receptors derive from a woman older than 75 with active or convalescent COVID-19.

The chain employs TRBV7-6 and TRBJ2-3; 10 bases are a match to TRBD1. The trim removed 5 bases at V and 4 bases at J, leaving 6 bases unmatched. This CDR3 is 15 amino acids long. CDR1 is SGHVS, CDR2 FNYEAQ, per germline. The CDR3 sequence: CASSVDRGLADTQYF. CDR3 bases: TGTGCCAGCAGCGTCGACAGGGGGCTCGCAGATACGCAGTATTTT.

CDR3 sequence: CASSPNARARGDDEQYF. The CDR3 DNA reads TGTGCCAGTAGTCCCAACGCCCGGGCCAGGGGGGATGACGAGCAGTACTTC. The chain links TRBV19 to TRBJ2-7; TRBD1 might be the D (7 bases). This CDR3 is built from 17 residues. Germline CDR1 LNHDA, CDR2 SQIVND (reference sequence). The V end lost 5 bases, the J end lost 5 bases, and 25 bases lay between the germline ends.

The chain couples TRBV25-1 to TRBJ2-2, with D hard to call. This CDR3 is built from 11 residues. CDR1 MGHDK and CDR2 SYGVNS come from the germline V gene. Trimming removed 6 bases at V and 7 bases at J, with 6 bases between. CDR3 amino acids: CASRSHGELFF. The CDR3 DNA is TGTGCCAGCAGGTCCCACGGGGAGCTGTTTTTT.

The rearrangement joins TRBV7-6 to TRBJ1-5; D gene ambiguous. The CDR3 consists of 18 residues. V was trimmed by 3 bases and J by 6 bases, leaving 24 bases between them. Germline-derived CDR1 and CDR2 are SGHVS and FNYEAQ. CDR3 sequence (DNA): TGTGCCAGCAGCTTGTCCCGGGGTGAGGGAACGGGCAGTCAGCCCCAGCATTTT. It yields the protein CASSLSRGEGTGSQPQHF.

This clone showed up just once. The V call is TRBV5-1, the J call TRBJ2-5; TRBD2 agrees at 7 bases. Germline V gene sequence: CDR1 SGHRS, CDR2 YFSETQ. The CDR3 extends over 16 amino acids. The V segment lost 0 bases and the J segment 4 bases; nucleotides outside the gene matches: 9. For the CDR3, the DNA is TGCGCCAGCAGCTTGGCCGTGGCGGGAGTGGGAGAGACCCAGTACTTC. Protein sequence: CASSLAVAGVGETQYF.

The chain employs TRBV6-6 and TRBJ1-3; TRBD1 aligns across 11 bases. The CDR3 extends over 18 amino acids. The V gene end was trimmed by 5 bases and the J gene end by 2 bases; junction bases not matched to a gene: 11. CDR1 and CDR2 (germline): MNHNY, SVGAGI (reference sequence). The CDR3 sequence: CASSRFSGQGAAGNTIYF. In DNA, the CDR3 is TGTGCCAGCAGTCGTTTTTCCGGACAGGGGGCAGCTGGAAACACCATATATTTT.

J is TRBJ2-7 and V is TRBV29-1, with D possibly matching TRBD2 (5 bases). The CDR3 has 13 residues. Germline-derived CDR1 and CDR2 are SQVTM and ANQGSEA. V shed 7 bases and J shed 4 bases, with 17 bases lying between them. This CDR3 is CSGASGLDYEQYF. CDR3 DNA: TGCAGCGGTGCGTCTGGACTGGATTACGAGCAGTACTTC.

The chain combines TRBV3-1 (or the pseudogene TRBV3-2) with TRBJ1-2; TRBD1 aligns across 9 bases. The CDR3 loop spans 15 amino acids. The V gene end was trimmed by 5 bases and the J gene end by 7 bases; junction bases not matched to a gene: 11. CDR1 and CDR2 (germline): LGHDT, YNNKEL (reference sequence). CDR3 coding DNA: TGTGCCAGCAGCAAGATGGGGACAGGGCGTTCTGGCTACACCTTC. Amino acid sequence: CASSKMGTGRSGYTF.

The chain has TRBV6-1 and TRBJ2-3; 7 nucleotides line up with TRBD1. CDR1 is MNHNS and CDR2 is SASEGT in the germline V gene. V shed 4 bases, J shed 0 bases, and the junction held 16 bases outside the gene matches. The CDR3 sequence is 19 residues long. This CDR3 reads CASSVTLPRQGASTDTQYF. The CDR3 DNA sequence: TGTGCCAGCAGTGTCACCCTTCCAAGACAGGGTGCTAGCACAGATACGCAGTATTTT.

V usage is TRBV6-6 and J usage is TRBJ2-7; perhaps TRBD1 as D (6 bases). Per germline, CDR1 MNHNY and CDR2 SVGAGI (reference sequence). V was clipped by 0 bases and J by 2 bases, with 8 bases between them. The CDR3 covers 14 residues. CDR3: CASSYSEGAYEQYF. The CDR3 bases are TGTGCCAGCAGTTACTCCGAGGGGGCCTACGAGCAGTACTTC.

The gene calls are TRBV25-1 and TRBJ1-2, with 8 bases aligning to TRBD1. V was clipped by 7 bases and J by 4 bases; unmatched bases: 5. CDR3 size: 13 residues. Germline CDR1 reads MGHDK; CDR2 reads SYGVNS. The CDR3 sequence is CASTGGALYGYTF. DNA of the CDR3: TGTGCCAGCACAGGGGGCGCGCTCTATGGCTACACCTTC.

This sequence joins TRBV5-1 and TRBJ2-3, with TRBD2 matching 8 bases. The CDR3 consists of 15 residues. J was trimmed by 1 base and V by 4 bases; bases with no gene match: 5. Germline-derived CDR1 and CDR2 are SGHRS and YFSETQ. The CDR3 nucleotides read TGCGCCAGCAGCCGAAGCGGGGGCGGCACAGATACGCAGTATTTT. This codes for CASSRSGGGTDTQYF.

The V call is TRBV4-2, the J call TRBJ2-3; 10 nucleotides line up with TRBD2. CDR3 length: 18 residues. With 0 bases clipped from V and 3 bases from J, the junction kept 9 bases outside the gene matches. Germline assignment: CDR1 LGHNA and CDR2 YNFKEQ. The CDR3 spells CASSQDASGRFVTDTQYF. CDR3 bases: TGTGCCAGCAGCCAAGACGCTAGCGGGAGATTCGTGACAGATACGCAGTATTTT.

This clone showed up just once. J is TRBJ1-2 and V is TRBV6-6; 9 bases line up with TRBD1. Germline trimming cut 2 bases from V and 5 bases from J; bases unmatched to any gene: 6. The CDR3 has 15 amino acids. Germline V gene sequence: CDR1 MNHNY, CDR2 SVGAGI (reference sequence). The CDR3 loop reads CASSYTGGRVYGYTF. The CDR3 DNA follows: TGTGCCAGCAGTTACACAGGGGGCAGGGTGTATGGCTACACCTTC.

This sequence joins TRBV28 and TRBJ1-6; D may be TRBD1 (6 bases). This CDR3 is built from 15 residues. Trimming shortened V by 2 bases and J by 5 bases, and 10 bases separated the two germline ends. The germline CDR1 and CDR2 sequences are MDHEN and SYDVKM. CDR3 amino acids: CASSLVTGNNSPLHF. In DNA, the CDR3 is TGTGCCAGCAGTTTAGTGACAGGAAATAATTCACCCCTCCACTTT.

This clone was detected only once. V gene TRBV19 combines with J gene TRBJ2-5, with 12 bases matching TRBD2. CDR3 size: 15 residues. Germline CDR1 and CDR2: LNHDA and SQIVND (reference sequence). V shed 7 bases, J shed 2 bases, and the junction held 5 bases outside the gene matches. CDR3 sequence: CASKTSGGAQETQYF. The CDR3 DNA sequence: TGTGCCAGTAAGACTAGCGGGGGAGCGCAAGAGACCCAGTACTTC.

This chain links TRBV7-3 with TRBJ2-1; 8 bases fit TRBD2. The germline CDR1 and CDR2 sequences are SGHTA and FQGTGA. V lost 1 base to trimming and J lost 8 bases; unmatched junction nucleotides: 4. The CDR3 is made up of 14 amino acids. DNA of the CDR3: TGTGCCAGCAGCTTAAGGGGCGGGAGGCATGAGCAGTTCTTC. Translated, it gives CASSLRGGRHEQFF.

The chain carries TRBV15 and TRBJ2-7, with a weak D call TRBD1 (6 bases). Germline CDR1 is LNHNV and CDR2 is YYDKDF (reference sequence). The CDR3 runs 15 residues. Trimming took 0 bases from V and 3 from J, leaving 12 bases between them. The CDR3 DNA follows: TGTGCCACCAGCAGAGATGTAGGCAGGGGCTACGAGCAGTACTTC. This encodes CATSRDVGRGYEQYF.